This T cell receptor beta chain was documented in a study of blood T cell repertoires in COVID-19. In the study overall: Sources were T cells, B-cell-depleted T cells, or PBMCs; the material itself was cDNA or gDNA.

In assigning cohorts, the study relied on participant-reported clinical history. Cohort 3 recovery required two negative PCRs, clearance, or symptom resolution. This CDR3 comprises 15 residues. Germline CDR1 reads SEHNR; CDR2 reads FQNEAQ (reference sequence). Trimming took 2 bases from V and 3 from J; bases not matched to a gene: 5. Authors' analysis steps: Estimation of nucleated cell counts was performed using reference gene primer amplification. Method: immunoSEQ multiplex PCR; TCRdb's copy keeps in-frame clones and lacks some. V, J and clone size are those of that table, while D and trimming were read from the DNA. The sample holds hundreds of thousands of clones, 70% to 90% seen once.

The genes are TRBV7-9 and TRBJ1-2; TRBD1 agrees at 8 bases. Sequencing was done on a sample of PBMCs or T cells enriched from blood (not recorded which). This sequence originates from a woman in her 40s who had recovered from COVID-19. DNA for the CDR3: TGTGCCAGCAGCTTAAAACAGGGGGGTGACTATGGCTACACCTTC. This codes for CASSLKQGGDYGYTF.